The clone carrying this T cell receptor beta chain was recorded only once. The sample originates from a study of CD8 T cells in Susac syndrome. Study overall: The Susac syndrome patients that were sequenced included 5 or 6 with active disease and under 10 in remission. When their blood was taken, patients with Susac syndrome were therapy-naive, taking corticosteroids, or taking intravenous immunoglobulin alone.

Patients with Susac syndrome met diagnostic criteria defined recently for definite or probable disease. The CDR3 length is 14 residues. The germline V gene has CDR1 DFQATT and CDR2 SNEGSKA (reference sequence). V was clipped by 1 base and J by 9 bases, with 16 bases between them. Random hexamers were used to reverse transcribe the RNA input (about 0.5 to 1 ug). Amplification of TCR beta CDR3 across 54 Vbeta and 13 Jbeta was performed with immunoSEQ multiplex PCR. TCRdb fed the immunoSEQ multiplex PCR reads into MiXCR, producing one record per CDR3 protein. This repertoire shows 210,000 or so distinct CDR3 sequences, 94% found once; its top ten account for approximately 0.15%.

Sequencing input: CD4+ T cells from PBMCs. This sequence originates from a human donor with Susac syndrome. The genes are TRBV20-1 and TRBJ2-1, with a tentative D call TRBD2 (7 bases). CDR3 sequence reads: CSARARGALGEQFF. The CDR3 coding sequence is TGCAGTGCTAGAGCCCGGGGGGCCCTCGGTGAGCAGTTCTTC.